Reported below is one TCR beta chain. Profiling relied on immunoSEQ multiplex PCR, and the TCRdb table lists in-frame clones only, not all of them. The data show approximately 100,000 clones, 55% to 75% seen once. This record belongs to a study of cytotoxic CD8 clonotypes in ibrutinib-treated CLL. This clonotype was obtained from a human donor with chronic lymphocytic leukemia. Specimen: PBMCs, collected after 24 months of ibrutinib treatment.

CDR3 sequence reads: CASSLDSTTYEQYF. CDR3 in DNA: TGTGCCAGCAGCCTCGACAGTACTACTTACGAGCAGTACTTC. V is TRBV25-1 and J is TRBJ2-7; possibly TRBD1 for D (5 bases). The CDR3 extends over 14 amino acids. CDR1 is MGHDK and CDR2 is SYGVNS in the germline V gene. The V and J ends lost 6 bases and 4 bases respectively, with 16 bases between them.